The sequence of this TCR beta chain was determined in a study of cytomegalovirus exposure and HLA in healthy donors. Study-wide results and limits: The authors enumerated some 160 TCR beta chains as linked to cytomegalovirus. Sequences of the TCR beta chain were said to predict the HLA-A and HLA-B alleles of most subjects accurately.

The PCR employed 60 Vbeta primers together with 13 Jbeta primers. The repertoire was sequenced with immunoSEQ multiplex PCR; TCRdb's copy has only in-frame clones and lacks some. This repertoire shows some 220,000 clones, approximately 78% found once; its top ten account for 0.4% to 0.6%. CDR1 is GTSNPN and CDR2 is SVGIG in the germline V gene (reference sequence). V dropped 2 bases and J dropped 8 bases, with 13 bases sitting between them. CDR3 length equals 13 residues. Each of the donors was a healthy bone marrow donor. In the case of this clone: Its specificity is not known.

The rearrangement uses TRBV30 and TRBJ1-5; D gene uncertain. Sample: PBMCs. The TCR was taken from a boy aged 5-17 years in good health and CMV-seronegative. This CDR3 reads CAWSTSTREPQHF. CDR3 nucleotide sequence: TGTGCCTGGAGTACCTCCACCCGCGAGCCCCAGCATTTT. Using reference TRBV30 and TRBJ1-5 for the parts outside the CDR3, the full variable domain is SQTIHQWPATLVQPVGSPLSLECTVEGTSNPNLYWYRQAAGRGLQLLFYSVGIGQISSEVPQNLSASRPQDRQFILSSKKLLLSDSGFYLCAWSTSTREPQHFGDGTRLSIL.